This T cell receptor (beta chain) derives from a study of identical twins. This clonotype was counted at least ten times. TCRdb analysed the 5' RACE reads with MiXCR anew, one entry per CDR3 protein. This repertoire shows roughly 280,000 distinct CDR3 sequences, around 9.7% found once; its top ten account for approximately 7%. These data were likewise used in another study, on yellow fever vaccine responses in identical twins.

The TCR was taken from a woman aged 18 to 35 in good health. Sequencing was carried out using CD8+ T cells sorted from blood.

The CDR3 region has the DNA TGTGCCAGCAGTTATAATAGCGGGCCTGACGGGGAGCTGTTTTTT. Its translation: CASSYNSGPDGELFF. The chain couples TRBV27 to TRBJ2-2, with 7 bases that match TRBD2. V dropped 4 bases and J dropped 7; count of bases not matched to a gene: 9. The V gene's germline CDR1 is MNHEY and CDR2 SMNVEV (reference sequence). CDR3 length equals 15 residues.